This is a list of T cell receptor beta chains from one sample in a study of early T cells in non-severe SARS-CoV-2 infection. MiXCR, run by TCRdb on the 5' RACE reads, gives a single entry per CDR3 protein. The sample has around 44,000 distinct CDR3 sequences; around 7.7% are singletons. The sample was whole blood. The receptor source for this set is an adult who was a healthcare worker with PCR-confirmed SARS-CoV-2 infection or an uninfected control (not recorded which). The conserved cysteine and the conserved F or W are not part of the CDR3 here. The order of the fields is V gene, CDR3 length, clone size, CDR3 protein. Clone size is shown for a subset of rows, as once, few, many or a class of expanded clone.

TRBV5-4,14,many,ASSKPGQGATGELF
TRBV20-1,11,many,SAGTGVTYEQY
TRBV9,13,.,ASSVEGRGGDTQY
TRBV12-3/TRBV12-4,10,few,ASSWGPSGYT
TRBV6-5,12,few,ASSLRAGADTQY
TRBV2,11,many,ASSPGQAYGYT
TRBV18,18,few,ASSPLLEGSPLSGANVLT
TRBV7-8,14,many,ASSRNLQGSNYGYT
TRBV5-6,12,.,ASSPTQGNYGYT
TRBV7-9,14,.,ASSLKDRGPDYGYT
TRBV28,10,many,ASSLGQGGAF
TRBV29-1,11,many,SVPITNTGELF
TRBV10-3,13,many,AISDGWSSYNEQF
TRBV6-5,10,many,ASSPNSYGYT
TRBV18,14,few,ASSLQIGTKADTQY
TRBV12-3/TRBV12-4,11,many,ASRRTRTDTQY
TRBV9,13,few,ASSVGQGALYEQF
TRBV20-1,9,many,SDCTWETQY
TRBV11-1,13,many,ASVRGDNNPNEQF
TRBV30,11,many,AWSGTNTGELF
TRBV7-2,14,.,ASSLGAGGPPDTQY
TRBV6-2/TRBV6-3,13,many,ASSLGLAGVNEQF
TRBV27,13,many,ASRRQGGSNQPQH
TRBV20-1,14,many,SVTDRVVSGANVLT
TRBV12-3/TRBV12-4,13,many,ASSKDRNSYNEQF
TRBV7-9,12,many,ASSVTGGNQPQH
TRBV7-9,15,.,ASSPGGATYSTDTQY
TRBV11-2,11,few,ASSSGIPDTQY
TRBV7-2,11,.,ASSLKRHTEAF
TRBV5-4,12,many,ASSRDSQNEKLF
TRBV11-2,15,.,ASSLVMWGAPGNIQY
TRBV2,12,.,ASSARLAGDWQY
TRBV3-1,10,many,ASSSRFHGYT
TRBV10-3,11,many,AISGGLNTEAF
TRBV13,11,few,ASSPRDGWEQY
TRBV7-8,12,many,ASSQGGSNEKLF
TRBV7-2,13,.,ASSSQGGSTGELF
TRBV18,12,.,ASSPSTGGNEQF
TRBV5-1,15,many,ASSLESRSSYNSPLH
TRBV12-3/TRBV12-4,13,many,ASSLSDPSNQPQH
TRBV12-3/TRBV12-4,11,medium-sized,ASSFGTDQPQH
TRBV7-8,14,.,ASTTSPTTVNYGYT
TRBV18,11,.,ASSTHSSQPQH
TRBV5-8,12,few,ASSLEQVSYGYT
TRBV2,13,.,ASSVVAGGPDTQY
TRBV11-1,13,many,ASSSTGGTGNTIY
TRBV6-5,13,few,ASSFSPRGLYEQY
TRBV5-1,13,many,ASSLAGQTYSPLH
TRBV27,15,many,ASSLAGHDNSNQPQH
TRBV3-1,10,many,ASSQQHYGYT
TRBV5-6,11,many,ASSLGPGQPQH
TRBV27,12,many,ASSFQASYNEQF
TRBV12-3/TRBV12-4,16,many,ASSPGLAGGSSYNEQF
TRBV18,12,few,ASSPSLAYYGYT
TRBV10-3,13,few,AISEGLASTDTQY
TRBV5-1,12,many,ASSRDGYNSPLH
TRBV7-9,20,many,ASSTSFLRTSGGSTSTDTQY